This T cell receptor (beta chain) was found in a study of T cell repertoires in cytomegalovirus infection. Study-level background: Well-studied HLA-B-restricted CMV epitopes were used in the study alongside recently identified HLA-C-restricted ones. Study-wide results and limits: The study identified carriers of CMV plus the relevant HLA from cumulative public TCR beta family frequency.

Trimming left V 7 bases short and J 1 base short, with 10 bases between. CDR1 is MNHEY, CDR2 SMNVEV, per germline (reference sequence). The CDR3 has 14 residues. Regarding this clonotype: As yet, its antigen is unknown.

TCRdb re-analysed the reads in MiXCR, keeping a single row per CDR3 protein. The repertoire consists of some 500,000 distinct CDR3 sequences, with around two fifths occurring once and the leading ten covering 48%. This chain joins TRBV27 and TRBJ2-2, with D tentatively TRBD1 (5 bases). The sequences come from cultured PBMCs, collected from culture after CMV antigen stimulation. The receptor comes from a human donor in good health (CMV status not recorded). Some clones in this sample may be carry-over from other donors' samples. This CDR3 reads CASTHTGNTGELFF. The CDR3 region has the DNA TGTGCCAGCACCCATACAGGGAACACCGGGGAGCTGTTTTTT.